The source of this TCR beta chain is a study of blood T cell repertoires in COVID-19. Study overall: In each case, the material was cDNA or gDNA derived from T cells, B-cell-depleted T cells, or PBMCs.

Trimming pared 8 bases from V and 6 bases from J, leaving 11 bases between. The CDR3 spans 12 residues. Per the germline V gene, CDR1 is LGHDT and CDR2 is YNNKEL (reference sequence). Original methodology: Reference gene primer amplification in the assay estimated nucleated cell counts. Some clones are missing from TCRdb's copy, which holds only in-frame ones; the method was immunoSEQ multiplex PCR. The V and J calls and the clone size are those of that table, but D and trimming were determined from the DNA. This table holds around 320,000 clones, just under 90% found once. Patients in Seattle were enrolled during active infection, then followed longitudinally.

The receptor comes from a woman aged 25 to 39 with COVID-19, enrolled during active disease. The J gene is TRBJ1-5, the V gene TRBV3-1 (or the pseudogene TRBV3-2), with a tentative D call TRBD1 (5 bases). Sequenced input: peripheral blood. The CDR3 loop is CASSGGGQPQHF. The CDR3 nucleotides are TGTGCCAGCTCCGGGGGAGGTCAGCCCCAGCATTTT.